This TCR beta chain was observed in a study of cytomegalovirus exposure and HLA in healthy donors. General study findings and limits: The authors later found TCR association rates varying by HLA locus, with DRB1 most and HLA-C fewest.

V was clipped by 2 bases and J by 2 bases; unmatched bases: 12. The CDR3 contains 19 residues. Looked up from germline, CDR1 is SGHVS and CDR2 is FQNEAQ. As to this clone: No antigen is known for it.

Both 60 Vbeta primers and 13 Jbeta primers went into the PCR. Profiled with immunoSEQ multiplex PCR; TCRdb holds only in-frame clones, not every one. The sample has about 200,000 clones; about four fifths are singletons. Sequencing was carried out using PBMCs. The sequence was collected from a man between 35 and 55 years old in good health and CMV-seropositive. This chain joins TRBV7-8 and TRBJ2-5, with TRBD2 identical over 12 bases. The CDR3 sequence: CASSLRGRTTSGGQETQYF. The CDR3 bases are TGTGCCAGCAGCTTACGAGGGAGAACGACTAGCGGGGGACAAGAGACCCAGTACTTC.